These 17 T cell receptor beta chains were sequenced from one sample in a study of T cell repertoires in cytomegalovirus infection. TCRdb passed the reads through MiXCR, listing each CDR3 protein once. Of approximately 150,000 distinct CDR3 sequences in the sample, about 6.3% are singletons; the top ten hold 15% to 20%. Specimen: PBMCs. These receptors were collected from a human donor in good health (CMV status not recorded). Some clones in this sample may be carry-over from other donors' samples.

The chain is built from TRBV7-8 and TRBJ1-4, with D unclear. V shed 6 bases and J shed 8 bases, with 10 bases lying between them. Germline V CDR1 and CDR2: SGHVS, FQNEAQ. This CDR3 comprises 12 residues. The CDR3 region is CASRRIGEKLFF. The CDR3 region has the DNA TGTGCCAGCAGACGAATAGGGGAAAAACTGTTTTTT.

The chain combines TRBV6-5 with TRBJ1-3; the D gene is possibly TRBD1 (6 bases). CDR1 is MNHEY and CDR2 is SVGAGI in the germline V gene. With 6 bases removed from V and 0 bases from J, the gap between germline ends came to 24 bases. CDR3 length: 19 amino acids. CDR3 region: CASSPTGLPGQVSGNTIYF. The CDR3 DNA is TGTGCCAGCAGCCCGACAGGTCTGCCTGGCCAAGTCTCTGGAAACACCATATATTTT.

There are many counts of this clonotype. The rearrangement joins TRBV7-2 to TRBJ1-2; D ambiguous. Per the germline V gene, CDR1 is SGHTA and CDR2 is FQGNSA. This CDR3 contains 11 residues. V was pared by 5 bases and J by 8 bases, with 9 bases between. The CDR3 DNA follows: TGTGCCAGCAGCCAAGCGGAAGGCTACACCTTC. This codes for CASSQAEGYTF.

The table lists this clonotype with a few counts. CDR3 bases: TGTGCCAGCGCGAACGGGCTTGGAAGTGGAGATACGCAGTATTTT. Protein: CASANGLGSGDTQYF. The chain joins TRBV3-1 to TRBJ2-3, with no clear D. The CDR3 totals 15 residues. Trimming shortened V by 8 bases and J by 5 bases, and 20 bases separated the two germline ends. Germline-derived CDR1 and CDR2 are LGHDT and YNNKEL (reference sequence).

This clonotype was seen repeatedly, ten times or more. The V call is TRBV7-2, the J call TRBJ2-3; D unresolved. V was cut by 1 base and J by 0 bases, with 2 bases left in between. CDR1 and CDR2 (germline): SGHTA, FQGNSA. This CDR3 has 13 residues. The CDR3 DNA sequence: TGTGCCAGCAGCTTAGTAAGCACAGATACGCAGTATTTT. This encodes CASSLVSTDTQYF.

This clonotype was counted a few times. The rearrangement joins TRBV6-5 to TRBJ1-5; tentative D call: TRBD1 (5 bases). Trimming removed 0 bases from V and 10 bases from J, with 10 bases in between. The CDR3 is 13 amino acids. The germline V gene encodes CDR1 MNHEY and CDR2 SVGAGI. CDR3 DNA sequence: TGTGCCAGCAGTTACTCGAGCAGGGAACCCCAGCATTTT. The encoded protein is CASSYSSREPQHF.

This clonotype has more than one count but fewer than ten. This sequence joins TRBV29-1 and TRBJ2-5; D remains ambiguous. CDR1 SQVTM and CDR2 ANQGSEA come from the germline V gene. Trimming pared 3 bases from V and 2 bases from J, leaving 16 bases between. The CDR3 sequence is 15 residues long. The CDR3 DNA follows: TGCAGCGTTGATCTCCCCAGAACCAATCAAGAGACCCAGTACTTC. Its protein is CSVDLPRTNQETQYF.

J is TRBJ2-2 and V is TRBV9, with 7 bases identical to TRBD1. The CDR3 has 14 amino acids. Germline V lookup: CDR1 SGDLS, CDR2 YYNGEE. V dropped 6 bases and J dropped 1; count of bases not matched to a gene: 3. The CDR3 nucleotides read TGTGCCAGCACCGGACAGGAGAACACCGGGGAGCTGTTTTTT. It encodes CASTGQENTGELFF.

This clonotype was detected a few times. The chain recombines TRBV6-6 with TRBJ1-6; the D is unclear. The CDR3 spans 15 residues. Trimming left V 3 bases short and J 7 bases short, with 13 bases between. From germline, CDR1 is MNHNY and CDR2 SVGAGI (reference sequence). In DNA form, the CDR3 reads TGTGCCAGCAGTTATGTTTTGAACGGAAATTCACCCCTCCACTTT. It encodes CASSYVLNGNSPLHF.

This clonotype has ten or more counts. The rearrangement links TRBV7-3 to TRBJ2-1; D call uncertain. The V and J ends lost 1 base and 3 bases respectively, with 10 bases between them. This CDR3 comprises 15 residues. Germline V lookup: CDR1 SGHTA, CDR2 FQGTGA. The CDR3 region is CASSLMNSYYNEQFF. DNA of the CDR3: TGTGCCAGCAGCTTAATGAACAGCTACTACAATGAGCAGTTCTTC.

This clonotype was counted many times. This rearrangement joins TRBV19 to TRBJ2-4; D might be TRBD1 (6 bases). The length of the CDR3 is 14 residues. Trimming left V 8 bases short and J 8 bases short, with 19 bases between. The germline V gene has CDR1 LNHDA and CDR2 SQIVND (reference sequence). In nucleotides, the CDR3 is TGTGCCAGTTCCCCAGCGGCAGGGGCGGACATTCAGTACTTC. Protein: CASSPAAGADIQYF.

This clonotype was recorded many times. The genes are TRBV7-2 and TRBJ1-1, with D unresolved. This CDR3 comprises 13 residues. Germline V lookup: CDR1 SGHTA, CDR2 FQGNSA. Trimming cost V 3 bases and J 3 bases, with 8 bases left between them. The CDR3 sequence: CASSFNKDTEAFF. The CDR3 DNA reads as TGTGCCAGCAGCTTTAACAAGGACACTGAAGCTTTCTTT. Looking up the rest from reference TRBV7-2 and TRBJ1-1 gives the full variable domain: GAGVSQSPSNKVTEKGKDVELRCDPISGHTALYWYRQSLGQGLEFLIYFQGNSAPDKSGLPSDRFSAERTGGSVSTLTIQRTQQEDSAVYLCASSFNKDTEAFFGQGTRLTVV.

This clonotype has a handful of counts. The chain couples TRBV18 to TRBJ2-1; 11 bases line up with TRBD2. The germline V gene has CDR1 KGHSH and CDR2 LQKENI. V dropped 0 bases and J dropped 0; count of bases not matched to a gene: 10. The CDR3 length is 20 residues. Written as DNA, the CDR3 is TGTGCCAGCTCACCACCTCGTACTAGCGGGGGTCCACGCTCCTACAATGAGCAGTTCTTC. Translating it yields CASSPPRTSGGPRSYNEQFF.

This chain uses TRBV28 with TRBJ1-2; 7 nucleotides match TRBD1. Germline CDR1 reads MDHEN; CDR2 reads SYDVKM. The CDR3 consists of 13 residues. Trimming at V came to 10 bases and at J to 4 bases, leaving 9 bases not matched to a gene. CDR3 in DNA: TGTGCCACCACTCAGGACAGGAGCTATGGCTACACCTTC. This gives the protein CATTQDRSYGYTF.

This clonotype was detected ten times or more. A read error may account for a junction end that differs from germline. CDR3 coding DNA: TGTGCCAGCAGCGTAGCGGGGGGGCGGGGAGATACGCAGTATTTT. This sequence encodes CASSVAGGRGDTQYF. The chain employs TRBV7-2 and TRBJ2-3; 11 bases are a match to TRBD2. CDR3 length: 15 amino acids. Germline values: CDR1 SGHTA, CDR2 FQGNSA.

In its sample, this clonotype was seen many times. The chain recombines TRBV7-2 with TRBJ1-3; 7 bases agree with TRBD1. The CDR3 is 15 amino acids. Trimming cost V 3 bases and J 2 bases; bases outside gene matches: 4. Germline V lookup: CDR1 SGHTA, CDR2 FQGNSA. CDR3 amino acids: CASSFGGQPGNTIYF. Written as DNA, the CDR3 is TGTGCCAGCAGCTTCGGGGGACAGCCTGGAAACACCATATATTTT.

This clonotype was picked up a small number of times. The chain links TRBV29-1 to TRBJ1-1; 9 bases match TRBD1. The V gene's germline CDR1 is SQVTM and CDR2 ANQGSEA. The CDR3 extends over 12 amino acids. J gave up 4 bases and V 7 bases, and 4 bases lay outside the gene matches. DNA for the CDR3: TGCAGCGCTGCGACAGGGGGCACTGAAGCTTTCTTT. Translated, it gives CSAATGGTEAFF.